Included here is one T cell receptor (beta chain) sequence, with context. Its antigen is as yet unknown. The germline V gene has CDR1 MGHRA and CDR2 YSYEKL. The CDR3 totals 14 residues. With V trimmed by 2 bases and J by 13 bases, 10 bases remained unmatched. Amplification used 60 Vbeta primers and 13 Jbeta primers. Assay: immunoSEQ multiplex PCR; the TCRdb copy retains only in-frame clones and omits some. This sample carries some 140,000 clones, 70% to 75% of them seen once, and the ten largest clones take 1% to 1.5%. The sample originates from a study of cytomegalovirus exposure and HLA in healthy donors. Study results and limitations: Associated with cytomegalovirus, according to the listing, were 150 to 200 TCR beta chains.

The source material was PBMCs. The sequence derives from a woman aged 40-49 years in good health and CMV-seronegative. The V gene is TRBV4-1, the J gene TRBJ2-1; 8 positions match TRBD1. CDR3 protein: CASSQPDREASQFF. The CDR3 bases are TGCGCCAGCAGCCAACCGGACAGGGAGGCTAGCCAGTTCTTC.